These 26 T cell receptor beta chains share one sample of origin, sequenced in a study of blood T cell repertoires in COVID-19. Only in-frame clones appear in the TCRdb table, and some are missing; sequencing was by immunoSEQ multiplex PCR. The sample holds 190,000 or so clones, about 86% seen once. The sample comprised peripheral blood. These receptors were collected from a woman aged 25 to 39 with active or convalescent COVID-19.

CDR3 nucleotides: TGTGCCAGCAGCCTGACCCCGGGACAAGGATACGAGCAGTACTTC. It specifies CASSLTPGQGYEQYF. This chain joins TRBV3-1 (or the pseudogene TRBV3-2) and TRBJ2-7, with D possibly matching TRBD1 (6 bases). CDR3 length: 15 residues. The germline V and J ends were trimmed by 4 bases and 4 bases, with 17 bases remaining between them. The V gene's germline CDR1 is LGHDT and CDR2 YNNKEL (reference sequence).

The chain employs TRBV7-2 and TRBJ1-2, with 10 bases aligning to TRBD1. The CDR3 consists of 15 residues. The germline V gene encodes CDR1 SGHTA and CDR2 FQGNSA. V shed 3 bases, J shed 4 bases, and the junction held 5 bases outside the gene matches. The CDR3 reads CASSFDRGQGYGYTF. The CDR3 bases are TGTGCCAGCAGCTTCGACAGGGGGCAAGGCTATGGCTACACCTTC.

The CDR3 here is CASSPGQGRGGTEAFF. CDR3 sequence (DNA): TGTGCCAGCAGCCCCGGACAGGGTAGGGGCGGCACTGAAGCTTTCTTT. The chain joins TRBV6-2 or TRBV6-3 to TRBJ1-1, with 8 positions matching TRBD1. The CDR3 is 16 amino acids. CDR1 is MNHEY, CDR2 SVGEGT, per germline. Unmatched junction bases numbered 13, after V lost 6 bases and J lost 4 bases.

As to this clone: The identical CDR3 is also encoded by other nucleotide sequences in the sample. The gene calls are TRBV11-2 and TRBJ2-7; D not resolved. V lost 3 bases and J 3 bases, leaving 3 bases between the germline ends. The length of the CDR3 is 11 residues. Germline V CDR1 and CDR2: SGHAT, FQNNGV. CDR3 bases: TGTGCCAGCAGCTTTAACTACGAGCAGTACTTC. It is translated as CASSFNYEQYF.

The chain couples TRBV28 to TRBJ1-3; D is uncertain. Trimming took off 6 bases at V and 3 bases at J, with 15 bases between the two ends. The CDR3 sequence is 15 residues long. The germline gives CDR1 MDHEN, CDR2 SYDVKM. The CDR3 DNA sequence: TGTGCCAGCAGACCCCAAGAGGCTGGTGGAAACACCATATATTTT. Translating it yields CASRPQEAGGNTIYF.

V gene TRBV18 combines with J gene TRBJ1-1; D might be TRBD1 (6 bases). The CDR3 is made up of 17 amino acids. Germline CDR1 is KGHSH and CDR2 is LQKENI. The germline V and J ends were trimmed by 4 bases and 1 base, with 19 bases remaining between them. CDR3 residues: CASSRYPSQGPNTEAFF. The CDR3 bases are TGTGCCAGCTCACGTTACCCTAGTCAGGGGCCGAACACTGAAGCTTTCTTT.

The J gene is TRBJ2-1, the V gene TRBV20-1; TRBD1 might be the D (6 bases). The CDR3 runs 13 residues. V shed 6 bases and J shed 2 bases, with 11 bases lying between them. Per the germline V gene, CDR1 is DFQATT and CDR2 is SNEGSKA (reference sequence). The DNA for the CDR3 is TGCAGTGCCAGTGACAGGCCCTACAATGAGCAGTTCTTC. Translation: CSASDRPYNEQFF.

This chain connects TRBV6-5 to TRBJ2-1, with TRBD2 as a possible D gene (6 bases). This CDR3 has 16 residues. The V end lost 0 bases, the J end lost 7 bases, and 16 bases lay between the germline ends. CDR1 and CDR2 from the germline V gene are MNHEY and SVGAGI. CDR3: CASSYSIGTGSNEQFF. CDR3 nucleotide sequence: TGTGCCAGCAGTTACTCGATTGGGACTGGGAGTAATGAGCAGTTCTTC.

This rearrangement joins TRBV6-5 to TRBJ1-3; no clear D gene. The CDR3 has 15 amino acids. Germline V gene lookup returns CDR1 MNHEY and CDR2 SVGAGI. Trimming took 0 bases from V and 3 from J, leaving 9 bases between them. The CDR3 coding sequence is TGTGCCAGCAGTTACTCCTCCGGGGTTGGAAACACCATATATTTT. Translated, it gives CASSYSSGVGNTIYF.

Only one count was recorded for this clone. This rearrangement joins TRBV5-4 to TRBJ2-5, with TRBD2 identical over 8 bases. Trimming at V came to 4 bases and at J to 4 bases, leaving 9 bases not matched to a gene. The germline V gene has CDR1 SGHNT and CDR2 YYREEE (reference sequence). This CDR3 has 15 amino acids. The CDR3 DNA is TGTGCCAGCAGCCCCTCCTTCGGGAGGGGAGAGACCCAGTACTTC. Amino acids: CASSPSFGRGETQYF. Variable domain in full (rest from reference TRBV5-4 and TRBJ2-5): ETGVTQSPTHLIKTRGQQVTLRCSSQSGHNTVSWYQQALGQGPQFIFQYYREEENGRGNFPPRFSGLQFPNYSSELNVNALELDDSALYLCASSPSFGRGETQYFGPGTRLLVL.

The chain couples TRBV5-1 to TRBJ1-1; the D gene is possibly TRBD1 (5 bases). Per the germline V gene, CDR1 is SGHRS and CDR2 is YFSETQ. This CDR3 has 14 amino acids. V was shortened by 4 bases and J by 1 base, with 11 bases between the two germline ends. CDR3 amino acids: CASSGQTQNTEAFF. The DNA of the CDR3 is TGCGCCAGCAGCGGACAAACACAGAACACTGAAGCTTTCTTT.

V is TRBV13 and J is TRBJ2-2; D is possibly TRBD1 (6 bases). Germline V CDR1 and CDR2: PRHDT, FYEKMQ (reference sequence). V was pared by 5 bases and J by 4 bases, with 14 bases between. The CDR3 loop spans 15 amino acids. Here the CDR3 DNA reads TGTGCCAGCAGCCACAGGACAGAGGCCACCGGGGAGCTGTTTTTT. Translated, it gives CASSHRTEATGELFF.

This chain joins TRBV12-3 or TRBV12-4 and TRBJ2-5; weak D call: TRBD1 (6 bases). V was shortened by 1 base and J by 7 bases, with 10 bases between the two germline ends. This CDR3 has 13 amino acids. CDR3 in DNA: TGTGCCAGCAGTTTAGGGCAGGGGAGGACCCAGTACTTC. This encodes CASSLGQGRTQYF.

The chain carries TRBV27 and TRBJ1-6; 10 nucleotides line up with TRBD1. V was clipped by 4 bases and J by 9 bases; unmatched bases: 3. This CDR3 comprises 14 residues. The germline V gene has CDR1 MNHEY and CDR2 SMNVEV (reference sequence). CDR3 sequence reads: CASSWDRGGSPLHF. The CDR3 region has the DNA TGTGCCAGCAGTTGGGACAGGGGAGGTTCACCCCTCCACTTT.

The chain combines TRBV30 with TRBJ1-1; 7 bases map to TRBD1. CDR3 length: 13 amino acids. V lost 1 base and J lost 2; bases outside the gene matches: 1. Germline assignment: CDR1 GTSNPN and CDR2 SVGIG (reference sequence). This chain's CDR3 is CAWSAGGNTEAFF. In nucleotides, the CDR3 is TGTGCCTGGAGTGCAGGGGGTAACACTGAAGCTTTCTTT.

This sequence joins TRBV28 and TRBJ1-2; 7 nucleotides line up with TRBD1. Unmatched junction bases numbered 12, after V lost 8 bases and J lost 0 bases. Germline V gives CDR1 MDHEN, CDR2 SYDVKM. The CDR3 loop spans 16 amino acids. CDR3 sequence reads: CASGTTGDPANYGYTF. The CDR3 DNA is TGTGCCAGCGGAACAACAGGGGACCCCGCTAACTATGGCTACACCTTC.

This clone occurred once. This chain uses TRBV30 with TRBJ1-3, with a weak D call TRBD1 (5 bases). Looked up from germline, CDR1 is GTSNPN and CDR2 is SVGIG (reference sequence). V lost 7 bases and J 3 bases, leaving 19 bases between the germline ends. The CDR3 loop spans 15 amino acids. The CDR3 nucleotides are TGTGCCTCCGATCGGGGGTACCCGAATGGAAACACCATATATTTT. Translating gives CASDRGYPNGNTIYF. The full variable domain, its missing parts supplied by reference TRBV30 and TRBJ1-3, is SQTIHQWPATLVQPVGSPLSLECTVEGTSNPNLYWYRQAAGRGLQLLFYSVGIGQISSEVPQNLSASRPQDRQFILSSKKLLLSDSGFYLCASDRGYPNGNTIYFGEGSWLTVV.

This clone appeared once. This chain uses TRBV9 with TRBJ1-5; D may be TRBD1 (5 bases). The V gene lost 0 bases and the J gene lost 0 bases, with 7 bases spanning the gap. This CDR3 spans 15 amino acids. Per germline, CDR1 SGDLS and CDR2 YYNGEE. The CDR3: CASSVGGNSNQPQHF. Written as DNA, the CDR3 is TGTGCCAGCAGCGTAGGGGGCAATAGCAATCAGCCCCAGCATTTT.

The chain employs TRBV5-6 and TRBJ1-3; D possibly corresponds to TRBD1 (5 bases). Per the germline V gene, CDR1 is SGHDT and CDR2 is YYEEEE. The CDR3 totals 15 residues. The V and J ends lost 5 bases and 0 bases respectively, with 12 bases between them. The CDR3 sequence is CASSYRFLSGNTIYF. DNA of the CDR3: TGTGCCAGCAGTTACAGGTTTCTCTCTGGAAACACCATATATTTT. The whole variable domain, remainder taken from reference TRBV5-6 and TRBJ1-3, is DAGVTQSPTHLIKTRGQQVTLRCSPKSGHDTVSWYQQALGQGPQFIFQYYEEEERQRGNFPDRFSGHQFPNYSSELNVNALLLGDSALYLCASSYRFLSGNTIYFGEGSWLTVV.

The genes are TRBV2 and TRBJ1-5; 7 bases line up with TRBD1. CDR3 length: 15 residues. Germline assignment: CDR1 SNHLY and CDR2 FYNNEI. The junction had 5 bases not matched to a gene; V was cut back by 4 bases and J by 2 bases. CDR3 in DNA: TGTGCCAGCAGTGTTCGGACAGGAGGCAATCAGCCCCAGCATTTT. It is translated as CASSVRTGGNQPQHF.

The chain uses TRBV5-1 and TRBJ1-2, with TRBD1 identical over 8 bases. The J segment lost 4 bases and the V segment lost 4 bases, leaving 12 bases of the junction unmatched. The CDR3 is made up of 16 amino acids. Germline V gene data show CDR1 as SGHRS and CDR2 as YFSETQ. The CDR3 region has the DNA TGCGCCAGCAGCCTGGCAGGGGGCCATGATCTCTATGGCTACACCTTC. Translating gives CASSLAGGHDLYGYTF.

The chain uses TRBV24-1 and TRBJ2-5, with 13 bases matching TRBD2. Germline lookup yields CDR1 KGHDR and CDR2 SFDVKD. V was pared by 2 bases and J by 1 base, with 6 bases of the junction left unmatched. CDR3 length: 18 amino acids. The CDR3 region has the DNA TGTGCCACCAGTGATTCCCTGACTAGCGGGAGGATCCAAGAGACCCAGTACTTC. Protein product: CATSDSLTSGRIQETQYF.

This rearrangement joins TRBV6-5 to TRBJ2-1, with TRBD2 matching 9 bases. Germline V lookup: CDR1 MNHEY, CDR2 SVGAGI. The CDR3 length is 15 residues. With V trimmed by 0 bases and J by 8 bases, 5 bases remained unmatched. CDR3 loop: CASSYSGTSIDEQFF. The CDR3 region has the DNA TGTGCCAGCAGTTACTCAGGGACTAGCATCGATGAGCAGTTCTTC.

The CDR3 coding sequence is TGTGCCAGCAGTTCCCGACTAGCGGGAGTTGAAGAGACCCAGTACTTC. This gives the protein CASSSRLAGVEETQYF. The chain uses TRBV6-5 and TRBJ2-5; 12 nucleotides match TRBD2. CDR1 and CDR2 (germline): MNHEY, SVGAGI. The CDR3 runs to 16 residues. V was pared by 4 bases and J by 3 bases, with 6 bases of the junction left unmatched.

CDR3 nucleotides: TGTGCCAGCTCACCAGAGATCGGACAGGGGAACACTGAAGCTTTCTTT. Its protein product is CASSPEIGQGNTEAFF. The chain recombines TRBV18 with TRBJ1-1; 8 bases match TRBD1. The CDR3 consists of 16 residues. Germline assignment: CDR1 KGHSH and CDR2 LQKENI. With V trimmed by 2 bases and J by 1 base, 6 bases remained unmatched. Combining the CDR3 with reference TRBV18 and TRBJ1-1 gives the whole variable domain NAGVMQNPRHLVRRRGQEARLRCSPMKGHSHVYWYRQLPEEGLKFMVYLQKENIIDESGMPKERFSAEFPKEGPSILRIQQVVRGDSAAYFCASSPEIGQGNTEAFFGQGTRLTVV.

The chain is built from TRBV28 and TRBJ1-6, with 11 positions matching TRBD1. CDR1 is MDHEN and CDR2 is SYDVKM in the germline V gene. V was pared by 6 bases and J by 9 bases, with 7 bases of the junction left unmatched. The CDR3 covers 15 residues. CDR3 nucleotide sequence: TGTGCCAGCAGGGCAGGACAGGGGGCAGGTTCACCCCTCCACTTT. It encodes CASRAGQGAGSPLHF.